The 5 T cell receptor beta chains in this list originate from one sample, sequenced in a study of cytomegalovirus exposure and HLA in healthy donors. Primers for the PCR totalled 60 Vbeta and 13 Jbeta. The data were produced by immunoSEQ multiplex PCR, yet TCRdb's version contains in-frame clones alone and is incomplete. The table lists tens of thousands of clones, around four fifths of them singletons. Specimen: PBMCs. These receptors all come from a male donor in good health and CMV-seropositive.

This clone turned up a few times. The chain employs TRBV29-1 and TRBJ2-4, with 10 bases identical to TRBD1. This CDR3 region has 12 residues. V dropped 6 bases and J dropped 5; count of bases not matched to a gene: 1. The V gene's germline CDR1 is SQVTM and CDR2 ANQGSEA. The CDR3 nucleotides are TGCAGCGTGGACAGGGGGGAAAACATTCAGTACTTC. The encoded protein is CSVDRGENIQYF. Full variable domain (missing parts from reference TRBV29-1 and TRBJ2-4): SAVISQKPSRDICQRGTSLTIQCQVDSQVTMMFWYRQQPGQSLTLIATANQGSEATYESGFVIDKFPISRPNLTFSTLTVSNMSPEDSSIYLCSVDRGENIQYFGAGTRLSVL.

V gene TRBV7-9 combines with J gene TRBJ2-7; TRBD1 matches 7 bases. The CDR3 spans 14 residues. J gave up 5 bases and V 5 bases, and 9 bases lay outside the gene matches. Looked up from germline, CDR1 is SEHNR and CDR2 is FQNEAQ (reference sequence). The CDR3 sequence is CASSPRTGDDEQYF. The CDR3, as DNA: TGTGCCAGCAGCCCTAGGACAGGTGACGACGAGCAGTACTTC.

A single count supports this clone. The chain joins TRBV5-4 to TRBJ1-2; perhaps TRBD1 as D (5 bases). Germline CDR1 reads SGHNT; CDR2 reads YYREEE (reference sequence). The CDR3 runs 13 residues. V was cut by 0 bases and J by 4 bases, with 7 bases left in between. The CDR3 coding sequence is TGTGCCAGCAGCTTGGACAGGTCCTATGGCTACACCTTC. Translated: CASSLDRSYGYTF.

The chain has TRBV11-1 and TRBJ2-3; 9 bases are a match to TRBD1. Per germline, CDR1 SGHAT and CDR2 FQDESV (reference sequence). Losses at the gene ends were 5 bases for V and 4 bases for J; bases not matched to a gene: 13. The CDR3 is made up of 17 amino acids. The CDR3 DNA reads as TGTGCCAGCAGCCCCCGTTCACAGGGGGCCCGCGCAGATACGCAGTATTTT. Protein sequence: CASSPRSQGARADTQYF. Full variable domain (rest looked up from reference TRBV11-1 and TRBJ2-3): EAEVAQSPRYKITEKSQAVAFWCDPISGHATLYWYRQILGQGPELLVQFQDESVVDDSQLPKDRFSAERLKGVDSTLKIQPAELGDSAMYLCASSPRSQGARADTQYFGPGTRLTVL.

This chain joins TRBV5-6 and TRBJ1-3; D remains unclear. Trimming took off 2 bases at V and 0 bases at J, with 9 bases between the two ends. This CDR3 has 15 amino acids. Germline CDR1 is SGHDT and CDR2 is YYEEEE. Written as DNA, the CDR3 is TGTGCCAGCAGCTTCGCCAGTTACTCTGGAAACACCATATATTTT. It yields the protein CASSFASYSGNTIYF.